Sequencing of this T cell receptor (beta chain) was carried out in a study of Ad26.COV2.S vaccination and SARS-CoV-2 variants. Whole-study context: Intramuscular Ad26.COV2.S at 5x10^10 or 1x10^11 viral particles.

Method: immunoSEQ multiplex PCR; TCRdb's copy keeps in-frame clones and lacks some. The repertoire consists of 350,000 to 450,000 clones, with roughly 90% occurring once and the leading ten covering about 1.7%. The treatment is: over 15 received Ad26.COV2.S at low or high dose, single or two shots; a few received placebo; per-sample allocation not given. Samples came from day 63 after the first vaccine or placebo injection. There are 14 residues in the CDR3. Trimming took 6 bases from V and 7 from J, leaving 16 bases between them. Germline loops: CDR1 GTSNPN, CDR2 SVGIG (reference sequence). Remarks on this clone: The antigen is undetermined.

General study findings and limits: Vaccinated and placebo-treated recipients had similar non-spike TCR breadth. The TCR-based breadth and depth measures might underestimate overall T cell responses.

The sequence derives from a person aged 18-60 years who received the Ad26.COV2.S COVID-19 vaccine or a placebo. The chain combines TRBV30 with TRBJ1-6; D not certain. The input for sequencing was peripheral blood, taken in a trial of Ad26.COV2.S vaccine versus placebo. CDR3 DNA sequence: TGTGCCTGCCAACTACTCGCGGAGAATTCACCCCTCCACTTT. Translated, it gives CACQLLAENSPLHF.